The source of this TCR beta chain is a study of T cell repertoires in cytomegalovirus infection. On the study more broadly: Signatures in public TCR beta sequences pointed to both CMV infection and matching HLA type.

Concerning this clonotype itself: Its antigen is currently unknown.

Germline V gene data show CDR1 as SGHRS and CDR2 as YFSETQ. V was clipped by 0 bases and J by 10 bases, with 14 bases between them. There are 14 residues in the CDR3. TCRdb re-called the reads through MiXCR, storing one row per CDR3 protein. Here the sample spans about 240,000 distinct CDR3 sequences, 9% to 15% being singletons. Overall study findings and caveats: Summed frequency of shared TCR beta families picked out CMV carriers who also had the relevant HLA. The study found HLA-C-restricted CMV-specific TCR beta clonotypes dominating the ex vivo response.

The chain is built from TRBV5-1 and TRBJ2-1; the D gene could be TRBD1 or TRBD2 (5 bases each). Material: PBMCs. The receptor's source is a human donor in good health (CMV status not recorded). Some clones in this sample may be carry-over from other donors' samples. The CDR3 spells CASSLALGPGEQFF. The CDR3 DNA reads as TGCGCCAGCAGCTTGGCCTTGGGACCCGGCGAGCAGTTCTTC.